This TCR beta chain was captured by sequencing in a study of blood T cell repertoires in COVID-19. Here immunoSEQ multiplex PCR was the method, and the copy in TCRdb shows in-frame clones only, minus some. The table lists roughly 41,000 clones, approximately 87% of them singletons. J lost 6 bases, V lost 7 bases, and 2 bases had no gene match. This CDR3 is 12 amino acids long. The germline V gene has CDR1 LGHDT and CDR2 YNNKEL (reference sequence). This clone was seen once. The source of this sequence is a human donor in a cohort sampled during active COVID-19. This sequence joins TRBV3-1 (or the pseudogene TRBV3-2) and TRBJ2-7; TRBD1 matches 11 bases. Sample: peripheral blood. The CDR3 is CASTGQGAEQYF. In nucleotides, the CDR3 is TGTGCCAGCACTGGACAGGGGGCCGAGCAGTACTTC.